The T cell receptor (beta chain) under discussion was sequenced for a study of Graves' ophthalmopathy and Graves' hyperthyroidism. TCR beta CDR3 regions were amplified from RNA transcripts. The first-round RT-PCR employed HTBI primers together with the Qiagen OneStep RT-PCR kit. A multiplex PCR was then performed as the second round. Via MiXCR, TCRdb re-called the multiplex PCR reads, giving one row per CDR3 protein. The sample comprises about half a million distinct CDR3 sequences, over 13% of which are singletons, and 9.8% rests with the top ten. This CDR3 has 16 amino acids. CDR1 is MDHEN, CDR2 SYDVKM, per germline. Trimming removed 4 bases from V and 4 bases from J, with 19 bases in between. This clonotype was recorded many times. It was on clinical symptoms, serum thyroxine, TRAb, thyroid ultrasound and orbital computed tomography that diagnosis relied.

Specimen: blood. The sequence came from a woman under 40 with Graves' ophthalmopathy. The chain uses TRBV28 and TRBJ1-2; D gene uncertain. CDR3 sequence (DNA): TGTGCCAGCAGTTCCATTAGTGATGGGGTTGTCTATGGCTACACCTTC. Its protein product is CASSSISDGVVYGYTF.